The 32 T cell receptor beta chains reported below all come from one sample, sequenced in a study of T cell changes during pregnancy in multiple sclerosis. TCRdb's copy holds only in-frame clones and misses some; the assay was immunoSEQ multiplex PCR. The data show about 13,000 clones, with 88% seen just once and 8% to 9% held by the top ten. The sequencing here drew on CD8+ T cells from peripheral blood mononuclear cells, taken in the first trimester of pregnancy. All receptors come from a female donor with multiple sclerosis, enrolled in a pregnancy study.

The chain employs TRBV30 and TRBJ1-1; 9 bases are a match to TRBD1. CDR1 and CDR2 from the germline V gene are GTSNPN and SVGIG (reference sequence). The CDR3 totals 17 residues. The CDR3 DNA reads as TGTGCACCAACAGGGGGCGCGGTACCTACGAAGCACACTGAAGCTTTCTTT. Translation gives CAPTGGAVPTKHTEAFF.

The chain carries TRBV6-1 and TRBJ2-1; 7 bases are a match to TRBD2. The germline CDR1 and CDR2 sequences are MNHNS and SASEGT. The trim removed 3 bases at V and 5 bases at J, leaving 7 bases unmatched. This CDR3 contains 15 residues. DNA of the CDR3: TGTGCCAGCAGTGAGGTAGCGGGCAGTCACAATGAGCAGTTCTTC. This sequence encodes CASSEVAGSHNEQFF.

This clone came up once. The genes are TRBV6-5 and TRBJ1-5, with D possibly being TRBD1 (6 bases). The CDR3 runs 15 residues. CDR1 and CDR2 from the germline V gene are MNHEY and SVGAGI. Trimming shortened V by 3 bases and J by 3 bases, and 12 bases separated the two germline ends. The chain's CDR3 is CASSYSGAPNQPQHF. The CDR3 DNA reads as TGTGCCAGCAGTTATTCAGGGGCTCCCAATCAGCCCCAGCATTTT.

The genes are TRBV2 and TRBJ1-2; tentatively, D is TRBD1 (5 bases). The germline V gene has CDR1 SNHLY and CDR2 FYNNEI. The CDR3 loop spans 12 amino acids. Trimming took off 10 bases at V and 0 bases at J, with 9 bases between the two ends. The CDR3 coding sequence is TGTGCCACCGGGGGGGCTAACTATGGCTACACCTTC. Protein: CATGGANYGYTF. Full variable domain (rest looked up from reference TRBV2 and TRBJ1-2): EPEVTQTPSHQVTQMGQEVILRCVPISNHLYFYWYRQILGQKVEFLVSFYNNEISEKSEIFDDQFSVERPDGSNFTLKIRSTKLEDSAMYFCATGGANYGYTFGSGTRLTVV.

This chain uses TRBV15 with TRBJ2-7; TRBD1 matches 10 bases. From germline, CDR1 is LNHNV and CDR2 YYDKDF (reference sequence). The CDR3 has 15 amino acids. The V segment lost 5 bases and the J segment 4 bases; nucleotides outside the gene matches: 8. CDR3 sequence (DNA): TGTGCCACCAGCCTATCCTTGGACAGGGGGTACGAGCAGTACTTC. It is translated as CATSLSLDRGYEQYF.

The chain carries TRBV6-4 and TRBJ1-5; D might be TRBD1 (5 bases). Germline-derived CDR1 and CDR2 are MRHNA and SNTAGT. Between the trimmed V and J ends, which lost 0 bases and 1 base, there was a span of 7 bases. The CDR3 totals 15 residues. CDR3 loop: CASSDSGGSNQPQHF. The CDR3 DNA follows: TGTGCCAGCAGTGACTCTGGGGGGAGCAATCAGCCCCAGCATTTT.

The chain is built from TRBV25-1 and TRBJ1-2; D gene unclear. V lost 1 base to trimming and J lost 0 bases, with 6 bases between them. CDR1 and CDR2 from the germline V gene are MGHDK and SYGVNS. The CDR3 has 14 residues. The CDR3 region is CASSELGANYGYTF. The CDR3 nucleotides are TGTGCCAGCAGTGAATTGGGAGCTAACTATGGCTACACCTTC.

The gene calls are TRBV2 and TRBJ2-1; D is ambiguous. The length of the CDR3 is 15 residues. Germline V gene sequence: CDR1 SNHLY, CDR2 FYNNEI. V was clipped by 7 bases and J by 2 bases, with 15 bases between them. CDR3 loop: CASTGRRIPYNEQFF. Here the CDR3 DNA reads TGTGCCAGCACCGGTAGGCGGATCCCCTACAATGAGCAGTTCTTC.

This clone was counted once. This chain joins TRBV4-3 and TRBJ2-1; tentatively, D is TRBD1 (5 bases). V dropped 0 bases and J dropped 6 bases, with 15 bases sitting between them. CDR1 LGHNA and CDR2 YSLEER come from the germline V gene. This CDR3 has 16 residues. CDR3: CASSQDLGAGFNEQFF. In nucleotides, the CDR3 is TGCGCCAGCAGCCAAGATCTAGGGGCTGGGTTCAATGAGCAGTTCTTC.

The chain is built from TRBV9 and TRBJ2-1, with D possibly TRBD1 on 5 matching bases. V shed 4 bases and J shed 8 bases, with 16 bases lying between them. The length of the CDR3 is 14 residues. Germline assignment: CDR1 SGDLS and CDR2 YYNGEE. CDR3 in DNA: TGTGCCAGCAGCCTAGAAGGGGAAGGAGATGAGCAGTTCTTC. Translated, it gives CASSLEGEGDEQFF.

The chain employs TRBV4-3 and TRBJ1-1; D might be TRBD1 (5 bases). This CDR3 spans 16 amino acids. Trimming removed 3 bases from V and 4 bases from J, with 18 bases in between. Looked up from germline, CDR1 is LGHNA and CDR2 is YSLEER. The CDR3 reads CASSHIVLRGFTEAFF. The DNA of the CDR3 is TGCGCCAGCAGCCATATAGTGTTACGGGGGTTCACTGAAGCTTTCTTT.

The gene calls are TRBV30 and TRBJ1-5; tentative D call: TRBD1 (6 bases). The germline gives CDR1 GTSNPN, CDR2 SVGIG (reference sequence). The length of the CDR3 is 14 residues. Trimming shortened V by 4 bases and J by 1 base, and 11 bases separated the two germline ends. CDR3 nucleotides: TGTGCCTGGACAAACGGACAGAGCAATCAGCCCCAGCATTTT. Translated, it gives CAWTNGQSNQPQHF.

The rearrangement links TRBV9 to TRBJ2-2, with D maybe TRBD2 (7 bases). Germline CDR1 is SGDLS and CDR2 is YYNGEE. CDR3 length: 16 residues. V dropped 4 bases and J dropped 1 base, with 14 bases sitting between them. This CDR3 is CASSPRGGGNTGELFF. The CDR3 DNA reads as TGTGCCAGCAGCCCCAGGGGCGGGGGGAACACCGGGGAGCTGTTTTTT.

This clone occurred a few times. The chain joins TRBV15 to TRBJ2-3; the match to TRBD1 covers 7 bases. CDR1 is LNHNV, CDR2 YYDKDF, per germline (reference sequence). With 1 base clipped from V and 2 bases from J, the junction kept 3 bases outside the gene matches. The length of the CDR3 is 15 residues. CDR3 protein: CATSRGGQDTDTQYF. As DNA, the CDR3 is TGTGCCACCAGCAGAGGTGGACAGGACACAGATACGCAGTATTTT. The complete variable domain, with remaining parts taken from reference TRBV15 and TRBJ2-3, reads DAMVIQNPRYQVTQFGKPVTLSCSQTLNHNVMYWYQQKSSQAPKLLFHYYDKDFNNEADTPDNFQSRRPNTSFCFLDIRSPGLGDTAMYLCATSRGGQDTDTQYFGPGTRLTVL.

The chain is built from TRBV6-5 and TRBJ1-4; a possible D gene is TRBD1 (5 bases). V shed 0 bases and J shed 3 bases, with 11 bases lying between them. This CDR3 spans 16 amino acids. Germline V lookup: CDR1 MNHEY, CDR2 SVGAGI. The CDR3 region has the DNA TGTGCCAGCAGTTACTCGACGGGGGACCCTAATGAAAAACTGTTTTTT. Encoded protein: CASSYSTGDPNEKLFF.

The CDR3 is CAWSVLAGGFLEATYEQYF. The CDR3 nucleotides are TGTGCCTGGAGTGTACTAGCGGGGGGCTTCCTCGAAGCAACCTACGAGCAGTACTTC. V gene TRBV30 combines with J gene TRBJ2-7; 12 nucleotides line up with TRBD2. CDR3 length: 19 amino acids. Unmatched junction bases numbered 14, after V lost 0 bases and J lost 2 bases. Germline V gene lookup returns CDR1 GTSNPN and CDR2 SVGIG (reference sequence).

The chain uses TRBV6-1 and TRBJ1-1; TRBD1 is a possible D gene (5 bases). V lost 1 base and J lost 4, with 13 bases in between. Germline V lookup: CDR1 MNHNS, CDR2 SASEGT. The CDR3 length is 15 residues. CDR3 nucleotide sequence: TGTGCCAGCAGTGAAGAGGTTACGGGGGGCACTGAAGCTTTCTTT. It is translated as CASSEEVTGGTEAFF.

The chain couples TRBV5-6 to TRBJ2-3, with 8 bases identical to TRBD1. This CDR3 is built from 13 residues. Trimming at V came to 6 bases and at J to 3 bases, leaving 3 bases not matched to a gene. Germline loops: CDR1 SGHDT, CDR2 YYEEEE. CDR3 nucleotide sequence: TGTGCCAGCAATGGACAGGGTACAGATACGCAGTATTTT. This codes for CASNGQGTDTQYF.

This chain joins TRBV6-1 and TRBJ1-2; 8 bases align to TRBD1. V lost 6 bases and J lost 8; bases outside the gene matches: 8. CDR1 and CDR2 from the germline V gene are MNHNS and SASEGT. The CDR3 is made up of 13 amino acids. The CDR3, as DNA: TGTGCCAGCAGACCGACAGGGGTGGACGGCTACACCTTC. Encoded protein: CASRPTGVDGYTF.

The chain combines TRBV6-4 with TRBJ2-2; 12 positions match TRBD2. Trimming cost V 2 bases and J 8 bases; bases outside gene matches: 0. The CDR3 extends over 14 amino acids. Germline CDR1 and CDR2: MRHNA and SNTAGT. CDR3: CASSDGLAGGELFF. The CDR3 DNA follows: TGTGCCAGCAGTGACGGACTAGCGGGGGGGGAGCTGTTTTTT.

This rearrangement joins TRBV4-3 to TRBJ1-5; possible D gene TRBD1, 5 bases. This CDR3 has 15 amino acids. In germline, CDR1 is LGHNA, CDR2 YSLEER. Trimming shortened V by 0 bases and J by 7 bases, and 13 bases separated the two germline ends. The CDR3 nucleotides are TGCGCCAGCAGCCAAGATTTAGAAGGGGTGCAGCCCCAGCATTTT. This translates into CASSQDLEGVQPQHF.

In DNA form, the CDR3 reads TGTGCCAGCAGTGAATGGCAGGGGCCATTAACCTACGAGCAGTACTTC. Amino acids: CASSEWQGPLTYEQYF. The V and J genes are TRBV6-1 and TRBJ2-7; perhaps TRBD1 as D (6 bases). The CDR3 is made up of 16 amino acids. V gave up 2 bases and J gave up 2 bases, with 16 bases separating them. CDR1 MNHNS and CDR2 SASEGT come from the germline V gene.

This sequence joins TRBV2 and TRBJ1-1, with TRBD1 as a possible D gene (6 bases). The CDR3 extends over 16 amino acids. Germline V CDR1 and CDR2: SNHLY, FYNNEI. Between the trimmed V and J ends, which lost 4 bases and 1 base, there was a span of 16 bases. CDR3 region: CASSGGLRHRNTEAFF. The DNA of the CDR3 is TGTGCCAGCAGTGGGGGGCTCAGGCACAGGAACACTGAAGCTTTCTTT. The variable domain in full, completed from reference TRBV2 and TRBJ1-1, reads EPEVTQTPSHQVTQMGQEVILRCVPISNHLYFYWYRQILGQKVEFLVSFYNNEISEKSEIFDDQFSVERPDGSNFTLKIRSTKLEDSAMYFCASSGGLRHRNTEAFFGQGTRLTVV.

V is TRBV6-4 and J is TRBJ2-3, with D possibly matching TRBD1 (6 bases). V lost 2 bases and J 0 bases, leaving 9 bases between the germline ends. Germline V lookup: CDR1 MRHNA, CDR2 SNTAGT. CDR3 size: 15 residues. The DNA for the CDR3 is TGTGCCAGCAGTGACGGGGGCCTGAGCACAGATACGCAGTATTTT. Translating it yields CASSDGGLSTDTQYF.

The genes are TRBV6-1 and TRBJ1-4, with a weak D call TRBD1 (6 bases). In germline, CDR1 is MNHNS, CDR2 SASEGT. Trimming took off 1 base at V and 5 bases at J, with 11 bases between the two ends. This CDR3 has 15 amino acids. The CDR3 protein is CASSEVQGLNEKLFF. The CDR3 nucleotides read TGTGCCAGCAGTGAAGTCCAGGGGCTGAATGAAAAACTGTTTTTT.

The chain joins TRBV2 to TRBJ1-1; tentative D call: TRBD1 (5 bases). Looked up from germline, CDR1 is SNHLY and CDR2 is FYNNEI. CDR3 length: 16 residues. The germline V and J ends were trimmed by 4 bases and 10 bases, with 25 bases remaining between them. In DNA, the CDR3 is TGTGCCAGCAGTGGAGGGCGGGGACCCCTGATTGAGCGAGCTTTCTTT. Its protein product is CASSGGRGPLIERAFF.

Details on this clone: This sample includes further DNA sequences coding for the same CDR3. This chain joins TRBV29-1 and TRBJ2-1; weak D call: TRBD1 (7 bases). V was shortened by 3 bases and J by 4 bases, with 13 bases between the two germline ends. CDR3 size: 14 residues. In germline, CDR1 is SQVTM, CDR2 ANQGSEA. CDR3 protein: CSVDRGDRYNEQFF. CDR3 nucleotide sequence: TGCAGCGTTGATCGCGGGGACAGATACAATGAGCAGTTCTTC.

The chain couples TRBV9 to TRBJ1-5; 7 bases align to TRBD1. V was clipped by 2 bases and J by 10 bases; unmatched bases: 12. Germline loops: CDR1 SGDLS, CDR2 YYNGEE. This CDR3 has 15 residues. The CDR3 region has the DNA TGTGCCAGCAGCGTCGGACAGGCGCCCAATCGACCCCAGCATTTT. Protein product: CASSVGQAPNRPQHF.

The chain is built from TRBV7-9 and TRBJ1-1; D unclear. Trimming stripped 5 bases from V and 1 base from J, with 11 bases between. This CDR3 spans 14 amino acids. Germline CDR1 reads SEHNR; CDR2 reads FQNEAQ (reference sequence). The CDR3 sequence: CASSARIKNTEAFF. The CDR3 DNA is TGTGCCAGCAGCGCGAGGATCAAGAACACTGAAGCTTTCTTT.

The chain uses TRBV28 and TRBJ1-6; the D gene is possibly TRBD1 (5 bases). Germline assignment: CDR1 MDHEN and CDR2 SYDVKM. The germline V and J ends were trimmed by 3 bases and 3 bases, with 15 bases remaining between them. This CDR3 spans 17 amino acids. This CDR3 is CASSLPDSKYYNSPLHF. The CDR3 DNA reads TGTGCCAGCAGTTTGCCCGACAGCAAATACTATAATTCACCCCTCCACTTT.

The chain combines TRBV9 with TRBJ1-1, with D perhaps matching TRBD1 (5 bases). The CDR3 consists of 14 residues. Trimming removed 1 base from V and 0 bases from J, with 7 bases in between. Germline V gene sequence: CDR1 SGDLS, CDR2 YYNGEE. CDR3 coding DNA: TGTGCCAGCAGCGTAAGGGGTATGAACACTGAAGCTTTCTTT. Its translation is CASSVRGMNTEAFF.

This chain joins TRBV11-2 and TRBJ1-2; D is possibly TRBD1 (5 bases). Trimming pared 5 bases from V and 4 bases from J, leaving 11 bases between. There are 13 residues in the CDR3. The germline CDR1 and CDR2 sequences are SGHAT and FQNNGV. CDR3 coding DNA: TGTGCCAGCAGCCAAGGACACGTCTATGGCTACACCTTC. This gives the protein CASSQGHVYGYTF.